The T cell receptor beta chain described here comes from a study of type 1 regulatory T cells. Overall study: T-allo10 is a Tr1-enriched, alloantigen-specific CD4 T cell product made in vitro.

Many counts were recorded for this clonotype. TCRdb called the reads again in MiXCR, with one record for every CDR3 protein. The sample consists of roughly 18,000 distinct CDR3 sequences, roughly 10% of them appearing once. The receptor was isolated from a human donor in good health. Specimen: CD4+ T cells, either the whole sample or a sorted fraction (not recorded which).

The CDR3 region has the DNA TGCAGCGTGGGAGGACTAGCGGGGCGGAGCTCCTACAATGAGCAGTTCTTC. Its translation is CSVGGLAGRSSYNEQFF. The chain has TRBV29-1 and TRBJ2-1; TRBD2 aligns across 12 bases. Germline CDR1 and CDR2: SQVTM and ANQGSEA. The CDR3 covers 17 residues. The junction had 9 bases not matched to a gene; V was cut back by 6 bases and J by 0 bases.